This T cell receptor (beta chain) was identified in a study of blood T cells in healthy people across ages. Overall study results and limits: CMV infection status of these donors was not known. As age increased, TCR beta diversity per million T cells fell in a roughly linear fashion. Estimates of diversity drawn from one million T cells were considered underestimates.

With a J-beta primer mix and a sample-barcoded 5' primer, a second PCR ran about 7 to 11 cycles. From the 5' RACE reads, TCRdb called clonotypes with MiXCR, one entry per CDR3 protein. The repertoire holds a few hundred thousand distinct CDR3 sequences, with roughly a quarter as singletons. This clonotype was seen a handful of times. The antigen remains undetermined. Germline V gene sequence: CDR1 SEHNR, CDR2 FQNEAQ (reference sequence). The CDR3 contains 15 residues. V was shortened by 4 bases and J by 2 bases, with 13 bases between the two germline ends. Another study also made use of these data, one on T cells of mothers and their children. As that study records: The study found slightly higher but non-significant overlap in related versus unrelated mother-child pairs.

This receptor was identified in a boy between 2 and 10 years old in good health. Sample: blood. The rearrangement uses TRBV7-9 and TRBJ2-3, with TRBD1 as a possible D gene (8 bases). The CDR3 is CASSSTGDYTDTQYF. The CDR3 DNA follows: TGTGCCAGCAGCTCGACAGGGGACTACACAGATACGCAGTATTTT.